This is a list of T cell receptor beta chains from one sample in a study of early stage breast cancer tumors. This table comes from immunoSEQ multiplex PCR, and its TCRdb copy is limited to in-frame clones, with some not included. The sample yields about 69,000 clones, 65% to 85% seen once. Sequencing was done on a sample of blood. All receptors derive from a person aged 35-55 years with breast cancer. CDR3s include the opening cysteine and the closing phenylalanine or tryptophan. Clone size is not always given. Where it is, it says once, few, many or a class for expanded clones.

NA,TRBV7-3,CASSLFMGGNTDTQYF
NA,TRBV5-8,CASSLEGGIGEQYF
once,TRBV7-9,CASSFGRGGYTF
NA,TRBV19,CASRMGSHMNTEAFF
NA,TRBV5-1,CASSLAGPRTDTQYF
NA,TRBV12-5,CASGLEPTRSEQFF
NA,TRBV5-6,CASTPLAGGDGYEQYF
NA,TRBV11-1,CASSPGLAGAGEQFF
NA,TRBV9,CASSSTGAPFTGELFF
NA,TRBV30,CAWSSLISSYNSPLHF
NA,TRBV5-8,CASSLVRQSANTEAFF
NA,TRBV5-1,CASSLSGGSSYEQYF
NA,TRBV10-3,CAIREPGGTEAFF
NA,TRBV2,CASIPDRASGANVLTF
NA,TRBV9,CASSVGGSHYGYTF
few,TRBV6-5,CASSYSYANTEAFF
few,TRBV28,CASSPQVEETQYF
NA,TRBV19,CASSIKDSLRSYEQYF
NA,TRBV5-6,CASSFDTGELFF
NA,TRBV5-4,CASSLVGTYNEQFF
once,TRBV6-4,CASSEEASGSGELFF
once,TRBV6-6,CASSTPRDINIQYF
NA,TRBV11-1,CASTADGLKLFF
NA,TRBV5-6,CASSWEAGTGTDTQYF
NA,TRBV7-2,CASSLAGEPTSGANVLTF
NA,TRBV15,CATSRGAYEQYF
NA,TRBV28,CASSARYGYTF
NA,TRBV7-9,CASSSQGPNTGELFF
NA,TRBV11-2,CASSLRDRVVGTDTQYF
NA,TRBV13,CASSLVVGSTEAFF
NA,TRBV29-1,CSVEVWRRAEENTEAFF
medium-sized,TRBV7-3,CASSLTGGGLDEQYF
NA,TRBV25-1,CASSEGRENTGELFF
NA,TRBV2,CASSVKSSGNTIYF
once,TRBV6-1,CASSAPAAGGPHEQFF
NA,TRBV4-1,CASRDPGQGDHEQYF
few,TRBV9,CASSVGAQRPFF
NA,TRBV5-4,CASSLSAEAYNEQFF
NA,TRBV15,CATSRVGGSYEQYF
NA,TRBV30,CAWSVPKWGARRGYTF
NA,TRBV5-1,CASSSGDRAEKETQYF
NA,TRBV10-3,CAISESGGNEKLFF
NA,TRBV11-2,CASSFSLAGYGYTF
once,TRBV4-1,CASSPRGVPATNEKLFF
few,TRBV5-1,CASSLASGSYEQYF
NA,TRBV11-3,CASSLGGQGAYNEQFF
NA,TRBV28,CASSLSARVPYEQYF
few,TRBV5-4,CASSLELSVETQYF
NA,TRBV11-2,CASSPGNEKLFF
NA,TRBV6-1,CASSEAEEEQGMRGNTIYF
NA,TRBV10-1,CASSEDRVLDEQYF
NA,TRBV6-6,CASSPQPGGYTF